This T cell receptor beta chain appears in the sequencing data of a study of shared clonotypes between healthy human individuals. There are 13 residues in the CDR3. Trimming removed 4 bases at V and 0 bases at J, with 8 bases between. CDR1 SGHRS and CDR2 YFSETQ come from the germline V gene. Using approximately 200 ng DNA, about 30,000 T cell genomes, the sorted-subset replicate PCRs were run. Measured with immunoSEQ multiplex PCR; TCRdb has only the in-frame clones, and not every one. The repertoire holds roughly 1.4 million clones, with 98% as singletons. The genes are TRBV5-1 and TRBJ2-7; D is ambiguous. The sample was naive CD4+ T cells sorted from blood. The subset here: CD45RA+ positively selected. This clonotype was sampled from a man aged 25-45 years in good health. CDR3 protein: CASSPMSSYEQYF. CDR3 coding DNA: TGCGCCAGCAGCCCCATGAGCTCCTACGAGCAGTACTTC.